This T cell receptor beta chain appears in the sequencing data of a study of blood T cell repertoires in COVID-19. The V end lost 4 bases, the J end lost 0 bases, and 15 bases lay between the germline ends. Germline V gives CDR1 SQVTM, CDR2 ANQGSEA. The CDR3 spans 15 residues. The study assigned cohorts using participant-reported clinical history. Clones were sequenced by immunoSEQ multiplex PCR, and TCRdb holds only the in-frame ones, with some missing. The sample includes nearly 200,000 clones, 84% of them seen just once. The receptor was derived from a man between 40 and 49 years old who had recovered from COVID-19. This sequence joins TRBV29-1 and TRBJ1-1, with D perhaps TRBD1 (6 bases). Source material: PBMCs or T cells enriched from blood (not recorded which). CDR3 sequence (DNA): TGCAGCGTTGCAGGGATACAGGGCTTGAACACTGAAGCTTTCTTT. This translates into CSVAGIQGLNTEAFF.